The 30 T cell receptor beta chains reported below all come from one sample, sequenced in a study of T cells after posttransplantation cyclophosphamide. Method: immunoSEQ multiplex PCR; TCRdb's copy keeps in-frame clones and lacks some. The sample includes fewer than 13,000 clones, approximately 81% of them seen just once. Cyclophosphamide on days +3 and +4 followed busulfan-fludarabine conditioning and a marrow graft. The sample was PBMCs, taken after allogeneic stem cell transplant with posttransplant cyclophosphamide. The source is a female patient in her fifties who received an allogeneic stem cell transplant from a related donor, was CMV-positive, and had no GVHD. The T cells may come from the graft donor.

The V call is TRBV4-2, the J call TRBJ1-2; a possible D gene is TRBD1 (6 bases). There are 14 residues in the CDR3. The germline gives CDR1 LGHNA, CDR2 YNFKEQ. V was shortened by 3 bases and J by 5 bases, with 13 bases between the two germline ends. This chain's CDR3 is CASSHRGAGYGYTF. DNA for the CDR3: TGTGCCAGCAGCCACAGGGGCGCGGGTTATGGCTACACCTTC.

The V and J genes are TRBV5-6 and TRBJ1-5; D not certain. Between the trimmed V and J ends, which lost 0 bases and 0 bases, there was a span of 10 bases. The CDR3 extends over 16 amino acids. CDR1 and CDR2 from the germline V gene are SGHDT and YYEEEE. CDR3 amino acids: CASSLGPPHSNQPQHF. The CDR3, as DNA: TGTGCCAGCAGCTTGGGGCCACCTCATAGCAATCAGCCCCAGCATTTT.

By sample fraction, this clone is large. This sequence joins TRBV7-6 and TRBJ1-4; 7 bases are a match to TRBD1. CDR3 length: 15 residues. Trimming took 5 bases from V and 7 from J; bases not matched to a gene: 10. Germline-derived CDR1 and CDR2 are SGHVS and FNYEAQ. The CDR3, as DNA: TGTGCCAGCAGCATAAGGACAGGAGACCCTGAAAAACTGTTTTTT. Amino acids: CASSIRTGDPEKLFF.

This clone was observed a single time. J is TRBJ1-5 and V is TRBV7-3; D is possibly TRBD1 (5 bases). Germline values: CDR1 SGHTA, CDR2 FQGTGA. The CDR3 is made up of 15 amino acids. Trimming left V 6 bases short and J 0 bases short, with 12 bases between. The CDR3 coding sequence is TGTGCCAGCAGTCCGGACATTTATAGCAATCAGCCCCAGCATTTT. Translation gives CASSPDIYSNQPQHF.

The chain is built from TRBV5-1 and TRBJ1-3; 9 bases line up with TRBD1. Per the germline V gene, CDR1 is SGHRS and CDR2 is YFSETQ. The trim removed 2 bases at V and 2 bases at J, leaving 8 bases unmatched. The CDR3 runs 17 residues. The CDR3 DNA sequence: TGCGCCAGCAGCTTAGACGGGACAGGGTCTACTGGAAACACCATATATTTT. This encodes CASSLDGTGSTGNTIYF.

The gene calls are TRBV7-8 and TRBJ2-1; 7 bases are shared with TRBD2. CDR1 SGHVS and CDR2 FQNEAQ come from the germline V gene. V lost 1 base, J lost 0 bases, and 0 bases stayed unmatched. This CDR3 region has 15 residues. CDR3 in DNA: TGTGCCAGCAGCTTAGGGGGGGGCTCCTACAATGAGCAGTTCTTC. It translates to CASSLGGGSYNEQFF. The full variable domain, with the rest looked up from reference TRBV7-8 and TRBJ2-1, is GAGVSQSPRYKVAKRGQDVALRCDPISGHVSLFWYQQALGQGPEFLTYFQNEAQLDKSGLPSDRFFAERPEGSVSTLKIQRTQQEDSAVYLCASSLGGGSYNEQFFGPGTRLTVL.

This clone was found a few times. The V call is TRBV5-1, the J call TRBJ1-1; D gene uncertain. This CDR3 region has 13 residues. Trimming removed 0 bases from V and 2 bases from J, with 5 bases in between. Germline loops: CDR1 SGHRS, CDR2 YFSETQ. Here the CDR3 reads CASSLALNTEAFF. The CDR3 region has the DNA TGCGCCAGCAGCTTGGCCCTAAACACTGAAGCTTTCTTT. Complete variable domain (other parts from reference TRBV5-1 and TRBJ1-1): KAGVTQTPRYLIKTRGQQVTLSCSPISGHRSVSWYQQTPGQGLQFLFEYFSETQRNKGNFPGRFSGRQFSNSRSEMNVSTLELGDSALYLCASSLALNTEAFFGQGTRLTVV.

V and J are TRBV6-5 and TRBJ1-2; D not resolved. Looked up from germline, CDR1 is MNHEY and CDR2 is SVGAGI. The CDR3 has 14 amino acids. Deletions cut 0 bases from V and 4 bases from J, with 9 bases between. CDR3 nucleotide sequence: TGTGCCAGCAGTTACTCTCCGGGATCCTATGGCTACACCTTC. It translates to CASSYSPGSYGYTF.

The chain links TRBV5-1 to TRBJ1-3; 8 bases agree with TRBD1. The CDR3 sequence is 16 residues long. Trimming at V came to 4 bases and at J to 1 base, leaving 7 bases not matched to a gene. Germline CDR1 SGHRS, CDR2 YFSETQ. CDR3 in DNA: TGCGCCAGCAGCCCGGACAGGGCCGATTCTGGAAACACCATATATTTT. Its protein is CASSPDRADSGNTIYF.

The V and J genes are TRBV4-1 and TRBJ2-1; 8 bases are a match to TRBD1. The CDR3 length is 15 residues. The V segment lost 4 bases and the J segment 8 bases; nucleotides outside the gene matches: 10. The germline CDR1 and CDR2 sequences are MGHRA and YSYEKL. For the CDR3, the DNA is TGCGCCAGCAGCCTCCGGGACAGGTCCGTGGATGAGCAGTTCTTC. Protein product: CASSLRDRSVDEQFF.

The chain recombines TRBV7-8 with TRBJ1-2, with 7 bases that match TRBD1. The CDR3 length is 15 residues. V gave up 4 bases and J gave up 5 bases; unmatched junction bases: 10. CDR1 and CDR2 from the germline V gene are SGHVS and FQNEAQ. The chain's CDR3 is CASSSRSGTEYGYTF. The CDR3, as DNA: TGTGCCAGCAGCTCCCGGTCGGGGACAGAGTATGGCTACACCTTC. Together with reference TRBV7-8 and TRBJ1-2, the CDR3 gives the full variable domain: GAGVSQSPRYKVAKRGQDVALRCDPISGHVSLFWYQQALGQGPEFLTYFQNEAQLDKSGLPSDRFFAERPEGSVSTLKIQRTQQEDSAVYLCASSSRSGTEYGYTFGSGTRLTVV.

A single count supports this clone. This chain uses TRBV19 with TRBJ2-5, with 7 bases lining up with TRBD2. The CDR3 runs to 15 residues. Germline assignment: CDR1 LNHDA and CDR2 SQIVND (reference sequence). J gave up 9 bases and V 3 bases, and 13 bases lay outside the gene matches. The CDR3 spells CASSMQRGLPAAQYF. Written as DNA, the CDR3 is TGTGCCAGTAGTATGCAGCGGGGTCTCCCCGCCGCCCAGTACTTC.

V gene TRBV4-1 combines with J gene TRBJ2-1, with D uncertain. The CDR3 runs 14 residues. CDR1 and CDR2 from the germline V gene are MGHRA and YSYEKL. The V end lost 0 bases, the J end lost 2 bases, and 5 bases lay between the germline ends. The CDR3 DNA follows: TGCGCCAGCAGCCAAGACAGCGCCTACAATGAGCAGTTCTTC. Its translation: CASSQDSAYNEQFF.

The rearrangement links TRBV6-1 to TRBJ2-7; perhaps TRBD1 as D (5 bases). This CDR3 spans 12 amino acids. The V end lost 2 bases, the J end lost 8 bases, and 10 bases lay between the germline ends. CDR1 is MNHNS and CDR2 is SASEGT in the germline V gene. The DNA for the CDR3 is TGTGCCAGCAGTGAACAGGGCGGTCAGCAGTACTTC. Amino acid sequence: CASSEQGGQQYF.

V usage is TRBV5-1 and J usage is TRBJ2-7; D is uncertain. The germline V gene encodes CDR1 SGHRS and CDR2 YFSETQ. The CDR3 totals 15 residues. V was shortened by 0 bases and J by 2 bases, with 12 bases between the two germline ends. CDR3 DNA: TGCGCCAGCAGCTTGGGGGCAGGCTCAACCTACGAGCAGTACTTC. Amino acids: CASSLGAGSTYEQYF.

The gene calls are TRBV29-1 and TRBJ2-3; TRBD1 matches 12 bases. Trimming at V came to 6 bases and at J to 4 bases, leaving 14 bases not matched to a gene. The CDR3 length is 17 residues. CDR1 and CDR2 (germline): SQVTM, ANQGSEA. In nucleotides, the CDR3 is TGCAGCGTAGAACCCTCGGGGACAGGGGGCAGCCCAGATACGCAGTATTTT. Residues: CSVEPSGTGGSPDTQYF.

The chain employs TRBV27 and TRBJ2-2; D ambiguous. CDR1 and CDR2 (germline): MNHEY, SMNVEV (reference sequence). CDR3 length equals 14 residues. V lost 7 bases to trimming and J lost 1 base, with 10 bases between them. The CDR3, as DNA: TGTGCCAGCATTTCGAACGGGAACACCGGGGAGCTGTTTTTT. Its protein is CASISNGNTGELFF.

The chain employs TRBV7-8 and TRBJ1-5, with TRBD1 as a possible D gene (6 bases). With 4 bases removed from V and 0 bases from J, the gap between germline ends came to 10 bases. Germline CDR1 is SGHVS and CDR2 is FQNEAQ. The CDR3 is made up of 15 amino acids. The CDR3 sequence is CASSSDSYSNQPQHF. CDR3 DNA: TGTGCCAGCAGCTCGGACAGCTATAGCAATCAGCCCCAGCATTTT. The full variable domain, its missing parts supplied by reference TRBV7-8 and TRBJ1-5, is GAGVSQSPRYKVAKRGQDVALRCDPISGHVSLFWYQQALGQGPEFLTYFQNEAQLDKSGLPSDRFFAERPEGSVSTLKIQRTQQEDSAVYLCASSSDSYSNQPQHFGDGTRLSIL.

This chain uses TRBV27 with TRBJ2-1; D remains unclear. CDR1 and CDR2 from the germline V gene are MNHEY and SMNVEV (reference sequence). Trimming pared 4 bases from V and 6 bases from J, leaving 4 bases between. The CDR3 extends over 11 amino acids. The CDR3 nucleotides read TGTGCCAGCAGTTCCGGCAATGAGCAGTTCTTC. Protein: CASSSGNEQFF.

The rearrangement uses TRBV5-1 and TRBJ1-3, with D unclear. Trimming took off 4 bases at V and 0 bases at J, with 11 bases between the two ends. The CDR3 consists of 15 residues. The germline CDR1 and CDR2 sequences are SGHRS and YFSETQ. CDR3 amino acids: CASSPSRDSGNTIYF. As DNA, the CDR3 is TGCGCCAGCAGCCCCAGCCGGGACTCTGGAAACACCATATATTTT.

The chain uses TRBV2 and TRBJ1-2; 10 bases align to TRBD1. With 3 bases clipped from V and 7 bases from J, the junction kept 11 bases outside the gene matches. CDR3 length equals 16 residues. Germline V gives CDR1 SNHLY, CDR2 FYNNEI. This CDR3 reads CASSESGDRGWFGYTF. The CDR3 DNA follows: TGTGCCAGCAGTGAGAGCGGGGACAGGGGCTGGTTTGGCTACACCTTC.

The chain recombines TRBV7-8 with TRBJ1-1; weak D call: TRBD1 (6 bases). Looked up from germline, CDR1 is SGHVS and CDR2 is FQNEAQ. The CDR3 has 14 amino acids. V lost 5 bases and J lost 7, with 17 bases in between. This CDR3 reads CASSPAQGWSEAFF. The CDR3 coding sequence is TGTGCCAGCAGCCCCGCGCAGGGGTGGAGTGAAGCTTTCTTT.

This chain uses TRBV2 with TRBJ2-5, with 8 bases matching TRBD2. Near its end, the DNA agrees better with TRBJ2-7, so the J call may be wrong. Germline V lookup: CDR1 SNHLY, CDR2 FYNNEI. CDR3 length equals 15 residues. The CDR3 is CASSDRRGGFYEQYF. The CDR3, as DNA: TGTGCCAGCAGTGATAGACGGGGGGGCTTCTACGAGCAGTACTTC.

In this sample, this clone turned up once. The rearrangement joins TRBV11-2 to TRBJ1-3; a possible D gene is TRBD1 (5 bases). V was shortened by 1 base and J by 0 bases, with 7 bases between the two germline ends. CDR3 size: 15 residues. Germline values: CDR1 SGHAT, CDR2 FQNNGV. The CDR3 protein is CASSLGQGSGNTIYF. For the CDR3, the DNA is TGTGCCAGCAGCTTAGGGCAGGGCTCTGGAAACACCATATATTTT.

V and J are TRBV2 and TRBJ1-2, with 9 bases that match TRBD1. Looked up from germline, CDR1 is SNHLY and CDR2 is FYNNEI. This CDR3 is 14 amino acids long. Trimming took 6 bases from V and 7 from J; bases not matched to a gene: 9. CDR3 residues: CASSYGTGSLGYTF. CDR3 coding DNA: TGTGCCAGCAGCTACGGGACAGGGTCTCTTGGCTACACCTTC.

The DNA of the CDR3 is TGTGCCACCAGCAGAACTACCCTCTCCTACGAGCAGTACTTC. Its translation: CATSRTTLSYEQYF. The chain employs TRBV15 and TRBJ2-7; D is uncertain. Trimming left V 2 bases short and J 0 bases short, with 8 bases between. This CDR3 has 14 amino acids. Germline V CDR1 and CDR2: LNHNV, YYDKDF (reference sequence).

The V gene is TRBV5-1, the J gene TRBJ2-1, with 7 bases fitting TRBD2. The V and J ends lost 4 bases and 9 bases, in that order; junction bases with no gene match: 10. The germline CDR1 and CDR2 sequences are SGHRS and YFSETQ. The CDR3 covers 14 residues. CDR3 residues: CASSISGLRTEQFF. Here the CDR3 DNA reads TGCGCCAGCAGCATTAGCGGGCTTAGAACTGAGCAGTTCTTC.

J is TRBJ2-3 and V is TRBV4-2, with a weak D call TRBD2 (5 bases). V lost 1 base and J lost 0, with 11 bases in between. Germline CDR1 LGHNA, CDR2 YNFKEQ. The CDR3 extends over 16 amino acids. This chain's CDR3 is CASSQGPAASTDTQYF. Written as DNA, the CDR3 is TGTGCCAGCAGCCAAGGCCCAGCGGCTAGCACAGATACGCAGTATTTT.

J is TRBJ2-1 and V is TRBV21-1; the tabulated D call, TRBD2, remains unverified against the DNA. TRBV21-1 is classified as a pseudogene. The CDR3 is made up of 12 amino acids. The CDR3 bases are TGTGCCAGCAGCAGTCTTAGTAATGAGCAGTTCTTC. It specifies CASSSLSNEQFF.

This rearrangement joins TRBV7-2 to TRBJ1-2, with D possibly matching TRBD1 (5 bases). CDR3 size: 15 residues. Germline V CDR1 and CDR2: SGHTA, FQGNSA. V lost 5 bases and J 4 bases, leaving 17 bases between the germline ends. The CDR3 region has the DNA TGTGCCAGCAGCGAAAGACAGTCACCTTTCTATGGCTACACCTTC. Amino acids: CASSERQSPFYGYTF.